This TCR beta chain was identified during a study of blood T cells in healthy people across ages. This clonotype appeared a few times. Primed by a sample-barcoded 5' primer and a J-beta primer mix, a second PCR proceeded for roughly 7 to 11 cycles. The template-switch adaptor was a 5' adaptor with 12 random nucleotides. It tagged each cDNA molecule. Each CDR3 protein is one row after TCRdb ran MiXCR on the 5' RACE reads. The sample lists around 1,600,000 distinct CDR3 sequences, about 42% occurring once. This TCR was recovered from a woman under 30 in good health. Sequenced input: blood.

The CDR3 region is CASSGPGFLLDEQFF. The CDR3 DNA follows: TGCGCCAGCAGCGGACCGGGATTTCTCCTCGATGAGCAGTTCTTC. This chain connects TRBV5-1 to TRBJ2-1; D might be TRBD2 (5 bases). Trimming shortened V by 4 bases and J by 8 bases, and 19 bases separated the two germline ends. The CDR3 is 15 residues long. Germline V gene data show CDR1 as SGHRS and CDR2 as YFSETQ.